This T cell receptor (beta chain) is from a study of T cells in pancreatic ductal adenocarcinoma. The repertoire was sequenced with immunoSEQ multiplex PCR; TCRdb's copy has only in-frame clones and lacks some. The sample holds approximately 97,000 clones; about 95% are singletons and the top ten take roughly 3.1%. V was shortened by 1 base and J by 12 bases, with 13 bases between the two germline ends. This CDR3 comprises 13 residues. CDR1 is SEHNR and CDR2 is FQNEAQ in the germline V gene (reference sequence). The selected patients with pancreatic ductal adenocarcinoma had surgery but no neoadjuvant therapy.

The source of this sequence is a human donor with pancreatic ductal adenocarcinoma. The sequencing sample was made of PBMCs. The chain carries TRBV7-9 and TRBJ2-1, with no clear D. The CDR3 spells CASSLGIAFGQFF. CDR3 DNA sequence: TGTGCCAGCAGCTTAGGAATAGCCTTCGGGCAGTTCTTC.